Listed below are T cell receptor beta chains from one sample, sequenced in a study of identical twins. Using its own MiXCR run on the 5' RACE reads, TCRdb lists one record per CDR3 protein. The table records 650,000 to 750,000 distinct CDR3 sequences, 21% of them present only once. These records were also assigned to another study, of T cells expressing NK-cell markers.

The sample was PBMCs. Every receptor here comes from a woman aged 18-29 years in good health. The conserved cysteine and the conserved F or W are not part of the CDR3 here. The order of the fields is CDR3 length, V gene, J gene, CDR3 protein.

10	TRBV18	TRBJ1-1	ASSPPSGEAF
14	TRBV11-2	TRBJ2-5	ASSLGGTSGGETQY
13	TRBV12-3/TRBV12-4	TRBJ1-2	ASSSLAGGASGYT
14	TRBV7-7	TRBJ2-1	ASSLRGLAGNNEQF
15	TRBV6-1	TRBJ2-1	ASRTYSGRTSYNEQF
17	TRBV5-6	TRBJ2-1	ASSRGTSGRKLYYNEQF
12	TRBV12-3/TRBV12-4	TRBJ2-7	ASSGDREVYEQY
13	TRBV18	TRBJ2-7	ASSPPSRDTYEQY
14	TRBV4-3	TRBJ2-7	ASSQDLGLAVYEQY
10	TRBV5-1	TRBJ1-2	ASSQDRSSYT
9	TRBV10-3	TRBJ2-1	AISSLNEQF
11	TRBV5-5	TRBJ1-1	ASSAGVSTEAF
14	TRBV7-9	TRBJ1-2	ASSPTGRQANYGYT
13	TRBV29-1	TRBJ2-1	SGTIAGGFYNEQF
12	TRBV7-2	TRBJ2-6	ASSLTGGANVLT
15	TRBV27	TRBJ2-1	ASSLRLAGAGVNEQF
12	TRBV4-3	TRBJ2-5	ASSQVSSSETQY
9	TRBV12-3/TRBV12-4	TRBJ2-1	ASSFVGDQF
14	TRBV5-6	TRBJ2-7	ASSLGQGYSAYEQY
14	TRBV7-2	TRBJ2-1	ASSGGGRARFNEQF
13	TRBV5-1	TRBJ2-5	ASSGVASGQETQY
13	TRBV7-2	TRBJ2-1	ASSPRGGLGNEQF
11	TRBV6-1	TRBJ2-1	ATRSPGVNEQF
14	TRBV6-5	TRBJ1-3	ASSYSTGETGNTIY
13	TRBV20-1	TRBJ1-1	SAILGGGADTEAF